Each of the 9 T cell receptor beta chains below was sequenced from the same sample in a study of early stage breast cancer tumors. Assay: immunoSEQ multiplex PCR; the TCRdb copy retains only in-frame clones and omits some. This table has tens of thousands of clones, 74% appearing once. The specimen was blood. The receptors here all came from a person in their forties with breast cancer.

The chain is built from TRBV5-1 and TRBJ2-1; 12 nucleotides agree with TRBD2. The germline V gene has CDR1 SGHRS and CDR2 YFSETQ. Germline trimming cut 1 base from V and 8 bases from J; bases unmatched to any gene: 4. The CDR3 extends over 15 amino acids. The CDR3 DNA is TGCGCCAGCAGCTTGTCACCTAGCGGGAGGGATGAGCAGTTCTTC. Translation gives CASSLSPSGRDEQFF. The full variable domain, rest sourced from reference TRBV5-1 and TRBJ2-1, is KAGVTQTPRYLIKTRGQQVTLSCSPISGHRSVSWYQQTPGQGLQFLFEYFSETQRNKGNFPGRFSGRQFSNSRSEMNVSTLELGDSALYLCASSLSPSGRDEQFFGPGTRLTVL.

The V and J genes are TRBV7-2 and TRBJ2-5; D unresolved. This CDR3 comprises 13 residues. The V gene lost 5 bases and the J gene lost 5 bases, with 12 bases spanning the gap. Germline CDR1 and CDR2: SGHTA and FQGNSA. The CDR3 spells CASSRPLGETQYF. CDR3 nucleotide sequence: TGTGCCAGCAGCCGTCCGTTGGGCGAGACCCAGTACTTC.

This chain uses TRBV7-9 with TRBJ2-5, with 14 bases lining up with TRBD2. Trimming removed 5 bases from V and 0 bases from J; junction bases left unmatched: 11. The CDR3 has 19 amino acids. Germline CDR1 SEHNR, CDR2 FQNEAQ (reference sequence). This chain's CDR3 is CASSTRVTTSGRDQETQYF. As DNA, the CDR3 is TGTGCCAGCAGCACGAGGGTCACGACTAGCGGGAGGGACCAAGAGACCCAGTACTTC.

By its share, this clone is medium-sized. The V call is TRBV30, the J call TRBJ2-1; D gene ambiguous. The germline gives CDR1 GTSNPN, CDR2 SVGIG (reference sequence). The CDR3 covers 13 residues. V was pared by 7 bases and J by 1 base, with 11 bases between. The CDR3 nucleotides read TGTGCCTTGCAAGGTCAGTCCTACAATGAGCAGTTCTTC. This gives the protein CALQGQSYNEQFF.

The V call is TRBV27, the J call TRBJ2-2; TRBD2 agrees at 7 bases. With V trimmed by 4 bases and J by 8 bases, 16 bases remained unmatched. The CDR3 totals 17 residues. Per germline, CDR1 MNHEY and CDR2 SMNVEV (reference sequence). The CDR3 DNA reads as TGTGCCAGCAGTTCCACTGCCGACTACCCGGGAGGTGGGGAGCTGTTTTTT. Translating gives CASSSTADYPGGGELFF.

CDR3 residues: CASGRDLGNEQFF. In DNA form, the CDR3 reads TGTGCCAGTGGGCGGGATTTGGGGAATGAGCAGTTCTTC. This chain uses TRBV19 with TRBJ2-1; TRBD2 might be the D (6 bases). V was shortened by 8 bases and J by 7 bases, with 15 bases between the two germline ends. Germline V lookup: CDR1 LNHDA, CDR2 SQIVND (reference sequence). The CDR3 length is 13 residues.

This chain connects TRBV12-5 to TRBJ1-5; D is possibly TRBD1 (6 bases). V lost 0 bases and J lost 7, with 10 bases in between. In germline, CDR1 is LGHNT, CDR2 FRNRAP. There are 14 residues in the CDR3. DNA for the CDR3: TGTGCTAGTGGTTTGGTGGCAGGGGTACAGCCCCAGCATTTT. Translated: CASGLVAGVQPQHF.

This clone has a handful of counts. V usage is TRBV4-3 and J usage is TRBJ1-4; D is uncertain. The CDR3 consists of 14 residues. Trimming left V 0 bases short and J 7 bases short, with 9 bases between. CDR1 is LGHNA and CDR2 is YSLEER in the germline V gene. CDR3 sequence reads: CASSQEFSGEKLFF. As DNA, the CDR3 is TGCGCCAGCAGCCAAGAATTCAGCGGTGAAAAACTGTTTTTT.

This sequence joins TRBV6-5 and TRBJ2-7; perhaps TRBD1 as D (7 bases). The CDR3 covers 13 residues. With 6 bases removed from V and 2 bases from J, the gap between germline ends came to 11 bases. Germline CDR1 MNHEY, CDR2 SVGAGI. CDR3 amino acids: CASSAGQTYEQYF. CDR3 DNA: TGTGCCAGCAGCGCGGGACAGACCTACGAGCAGTACTTC.